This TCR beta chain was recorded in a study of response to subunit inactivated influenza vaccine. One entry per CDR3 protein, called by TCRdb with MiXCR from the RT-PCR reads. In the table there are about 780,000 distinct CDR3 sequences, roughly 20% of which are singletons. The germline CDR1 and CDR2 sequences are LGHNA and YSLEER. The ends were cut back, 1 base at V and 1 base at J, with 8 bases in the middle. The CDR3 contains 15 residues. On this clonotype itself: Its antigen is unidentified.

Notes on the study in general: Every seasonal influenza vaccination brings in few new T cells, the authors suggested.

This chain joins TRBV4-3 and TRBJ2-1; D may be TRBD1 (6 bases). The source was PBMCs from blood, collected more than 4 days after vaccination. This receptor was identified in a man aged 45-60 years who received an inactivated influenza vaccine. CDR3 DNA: TGCGCCAGCAGCCAAGCTCAGGGGTCCTACAATGAGCAGTTCTTC. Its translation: CASSQAQGSYNEQFF.